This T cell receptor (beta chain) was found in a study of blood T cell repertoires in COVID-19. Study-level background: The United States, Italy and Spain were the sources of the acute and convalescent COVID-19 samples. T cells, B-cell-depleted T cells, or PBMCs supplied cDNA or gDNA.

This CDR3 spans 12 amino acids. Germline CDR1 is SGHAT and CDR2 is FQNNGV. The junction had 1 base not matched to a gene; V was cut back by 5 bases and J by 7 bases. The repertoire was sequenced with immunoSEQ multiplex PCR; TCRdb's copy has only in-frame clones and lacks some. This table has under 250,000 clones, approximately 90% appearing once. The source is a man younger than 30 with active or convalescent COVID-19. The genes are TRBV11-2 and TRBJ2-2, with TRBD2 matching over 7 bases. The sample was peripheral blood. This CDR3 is CASSGGGGELFF. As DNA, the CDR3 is TGTGCCAGCAGCGGGGGGGGCGGGGAGCTGTTTTTT.